This T cell receptor (beta chain) was sequenced for a study of cytomegalovirus exposure and HLA in healthy donors. Study summary: Roughly 180 million T cells yielded 100 million or so unique TCR beta sequences, as an earlier analysis found.

Germline CDR1 and CDR2: SEHNR and FQNEAQ (reference sequence). The CDR3 loop spans 12 amino acids. Whole-study findings and limits: Solely CMV serostatus was available to characterize immune exposure. The authors listed about 170 TCR beta chains as cytomegalovirus-associated.

Both 60 Vbeta primers and 13 Jbeta primers went into the PCR. Sequenced by immunoSEQ multiplex PCR; TCRdb stores in-frame clones only, minus some. Here the sample spans 120,000 to 150,000 clones, 65% to 90% being singletons. The donors gave bone marrow, and they were healthy. In the case of this clone: Antigen specificity is unknown. At one end, the junction sequence differs from germline, possibly due to a read error.

V and J are TRBV7-9 and TRBJ2-5, with a weak D call TRBD1 (5 bases). The receptor comes from a woman aged 25 to 45 in good health and CMV-seronegative. Sequencing was done on a sample of PBMCs. The CDR3 region is CSSRVLVETQYF. Here the CDR3 DNA reads TGTTCCAGCAGGGTCTTAGTGGAGACCCAGTACTTC.